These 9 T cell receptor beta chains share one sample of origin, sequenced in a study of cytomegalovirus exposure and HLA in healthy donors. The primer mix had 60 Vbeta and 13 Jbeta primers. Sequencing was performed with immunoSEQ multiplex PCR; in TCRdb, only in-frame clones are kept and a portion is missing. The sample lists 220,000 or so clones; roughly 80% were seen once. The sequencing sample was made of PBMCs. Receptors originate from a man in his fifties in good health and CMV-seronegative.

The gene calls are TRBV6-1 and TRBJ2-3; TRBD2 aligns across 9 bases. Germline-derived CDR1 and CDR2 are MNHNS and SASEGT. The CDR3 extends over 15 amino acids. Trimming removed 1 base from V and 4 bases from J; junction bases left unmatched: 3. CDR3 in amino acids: CASSEVSGSPDTQYF. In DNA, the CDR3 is TGTGCCAGCAGTGAAGTTAGCGGGAGTCCAGATACGCAGTATTTT.

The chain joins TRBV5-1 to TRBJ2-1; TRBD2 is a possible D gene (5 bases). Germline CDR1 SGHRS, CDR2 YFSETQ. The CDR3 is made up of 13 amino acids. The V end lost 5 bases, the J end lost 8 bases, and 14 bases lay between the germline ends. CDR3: CASRPTEADEQFF. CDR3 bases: TGCGCCAGCAGGCCAACGGAGGCCGATGAGCAGTTCTTC.

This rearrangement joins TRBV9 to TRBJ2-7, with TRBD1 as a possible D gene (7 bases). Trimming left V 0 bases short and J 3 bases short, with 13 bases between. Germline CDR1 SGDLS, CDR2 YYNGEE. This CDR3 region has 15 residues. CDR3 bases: TGTGCCAGCAGCGTAGAGGGGCAGGGGGGCTACGAGCAGTACTTC. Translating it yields CASSVEGQGGYEQYF.

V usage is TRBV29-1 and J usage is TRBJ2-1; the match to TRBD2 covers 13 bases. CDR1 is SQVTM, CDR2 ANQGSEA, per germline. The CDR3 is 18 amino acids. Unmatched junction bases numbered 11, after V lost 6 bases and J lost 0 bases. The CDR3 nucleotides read TGCAGCGTAGAGGGACTAGCGGGGAGGGGAAGCTCCTACAATGAGCAGTTCTTC. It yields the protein CSVEGLAGRGSSYNEQFF.

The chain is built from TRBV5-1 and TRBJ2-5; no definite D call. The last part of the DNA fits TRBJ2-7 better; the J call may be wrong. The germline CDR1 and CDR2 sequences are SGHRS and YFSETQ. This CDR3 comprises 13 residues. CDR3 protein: CASSLADGYEQYF. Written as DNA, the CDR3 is TGCGCCAGCAGCTTGGCCGACGGGTACGAGCAGTACTTC.

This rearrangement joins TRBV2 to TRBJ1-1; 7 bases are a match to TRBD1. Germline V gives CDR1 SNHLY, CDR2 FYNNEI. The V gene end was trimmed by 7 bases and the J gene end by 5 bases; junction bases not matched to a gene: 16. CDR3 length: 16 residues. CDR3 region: CASTIMGTESGTEAFF. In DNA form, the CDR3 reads TGTGCCAGCACCATTATGGGGACAGAATCGGGGACTGAAGCTTTCTTT.

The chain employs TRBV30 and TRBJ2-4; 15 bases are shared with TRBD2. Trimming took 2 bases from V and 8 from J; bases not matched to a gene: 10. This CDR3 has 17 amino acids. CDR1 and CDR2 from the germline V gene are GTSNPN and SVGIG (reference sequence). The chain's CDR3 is CAWSLRTSGRVTDIQYF. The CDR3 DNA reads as TGTGCCTGGAGTTTAAGGACTAGCGGGAGGGTAACGGACATTCAGTACTTC.

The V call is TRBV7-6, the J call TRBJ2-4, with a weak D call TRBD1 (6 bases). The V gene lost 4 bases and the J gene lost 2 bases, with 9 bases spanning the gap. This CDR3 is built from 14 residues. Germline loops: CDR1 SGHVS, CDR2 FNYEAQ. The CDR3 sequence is CASSSRDTKNIQYF. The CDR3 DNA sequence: TGTGCCAGCAGCTCCCGGGACACCAAAAACATTCAGTACTTC.

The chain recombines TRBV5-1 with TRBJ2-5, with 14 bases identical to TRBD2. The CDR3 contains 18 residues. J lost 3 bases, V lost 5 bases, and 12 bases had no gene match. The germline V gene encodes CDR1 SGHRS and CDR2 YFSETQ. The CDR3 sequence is CASSSQVPGLAGEETQYF. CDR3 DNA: TGCGCCAGCAGTTCCCAGGTCCCGGGACTAGCGGGAGAAGAGACCCAGTACTTC.